Shown below are 21 T cell receptor beta chains from a single sample sequenced in a study of beta chain features in type 1 diabetes. Expressed TCRB transcripts were sequenced, since all the RNA that had been isolated was reverse transcribed. Produced via immunoSEQ multiplex PCR; TCRdb's table is partial and in-frame only. The data show 110,000 or so clones, with 40% seen just once and approximately 0.065% held by the top ten. Input material: stem cell memory CD4+ T cells from blood. These receptors came from a woman aged 18-35 years in good health.

The chain uses TRBV28 and TRBJ1-6; 8 nucleotides match TRBD1. Germline CDR1 is MDHEN and CDR2 is SYDVKM. The trim removed 4 bases at V and 7 bases at J, leaving 3 bases unmatched. CDR3 length equals 14 residues. This CDR3 reads CASSSTGENSPLHF. The CDR3 nucleotides read TGTGCCAGCAGTTCGACAGGGGAGAATTCACCCCTCCACTTT.

The rearrangement links TRBV28 to TRBJ2-1; no firm D call. The CDR3 is 16 amino acids. V lost 1 base and J lost 6, with 16 bases in between. Germline V lookup: CDR1 MDHEN, CDR2 SYDVKM. CDR3 sequence reads: CASSLYPSFLFNEQFF. The CDR3 nucleotides are TGTGCCAGCAGTTTATACCCCTCCTTCCTATTCAATGAGCAGTTCTTC.

The genes are TRBV14 and TRBJ2-2; 8 bases agree with TRBD1. Germline loops: CDR1 SGHDN, CDR2 FVKESK. V was pared by 6 bases and J by 3 bases, with 3 bases of the junction left unmatched. This CDR3 region has 14 residues. The CDR3 DNA reads as TGTGCCAGCAGAAGACAGGGGCACACCGGGGAGCTGTTTTTT. Its protein product is CASRRQGHTGELFF.

This chain links TRBV2 with TRBJ2-1; the D gene is possibly TRBD2 (5 bases). V lost 1 base and J lost 3, with 19 bases in between. CDR3 length: 18 residues. Germline V lookup: CDR1 SNHLY, CDR2 FYNNEI. As DNA, the CDR3 is TGTGCCAGCAGTGAAGTGAGGCGGGTCCCCCCTCTCTACAATGAGCAGTTCTTC. As protein: CASSEVRRVPPLYNEQFF. The full variable domain, with the rest looked up from reference TRBV2 and TRBJ2-1, is EPEVTQTPSHQVTQMGQEVILRCVPISNHLYFYWYRQILGQKVEFLVSFYNNEISEKSEIFDDQFSVERPDGSNFTLKIRSTKLEDSAMYFCASSEVRRVPPLYNEQFFGPGTRLTVL.

The CDR3 region is CASSDVPGYEQYF. DNA of the CDR3: TGTGCCAGCAGCGACGTCCCAGGCTACGAGCAGTACTTC. J is TRBJ2-7 and V is TRBV7-2; D ambiguous. V shed 5 bases and J shed 3 bases, with 11 bases lying between them. Germline V gene lookup returns CDR1 SGHTA and CDR2 FQGNSA. The CDR3 is made up of 13 amino acids.

This sequence joins TRBV28 and TRBJ1-1; possibly TRBD1 for D (5 bases). The V end lost 2 bases, the J end lost 4 bases, and 14 bases lay between the germline ends. CDR1 is MDHEN, CDR2 SYDVKM, per germline. The CDR3 extends over 15 amino acids. CDR3 residues: CASSLRIRGGTEAFF. In nucleotides, the CDR3 is TGTGCCAGCAGTTTAAGGATAAGGGGTGGCACTGAAGCTTTCTTT.

The chain combines TRBV28 with TRBJ1-2; D may be TRBD1 (6 bases). Germline V gives CDR1 MDHEN, CDR2 SYDVKM. V gave up 6 bases and J gave up 3 bases, with 11 bases separating them. The CDR3 has 13 residues. CDR3 DNA: TGTGCCAGCAGCCCGGGACAACACTATGGCTACACCTTC. It encodes CASSPGQHYGYTF.

This clone was found a few times. The J gene is TRBJ2-3, the V gene TRBV9, with D possibly matching TRBD2 (5 bases). Deletions cut 3 bases from V and 6 bases from J, with 23 bases between. CDR3 length: 17 residues. CDR1 and CDR2 from the germline V gene are SGDLS and YYNGEE. The CDR3 reads CASSADSGNAIGDTQYF. The CDR3 nucleotides are TGTGCCAGCAGCGCCGATTCGGGAAATGCGATAGGGGATACGCAGTATTTT.

This chain links TRBV5-1 with TRBJ1-1, with TRBD1 matching over 12 bases. The V segment lost 1 base and the J segment 5 bases; nucleotides outside the gene matches: 9. Germline lookup yields CDR1 SGHRS and CDR2 YFSETQ. There are 17 residues in the CDR3. The CDR3 spells CASSLFVGTGGLTEAFF. The CDR3 nucleotides are TGCGCCAGCAGCTTGTTCGTCGGGACAGGGGGCTTAACTGAAGCTTTCTTT.

V and J are TRBV30 and TRBJ1-4, with unresolved D. Trimming left V 2 bases short and J 0 bases short, with 13 bases between. The CDR3 runs to 16 residues. Germline V lookup: CDR1 GTSNPN, CDR2 SVGIG (reference sequence). CDR3 sequence (DNA): TGTGCCTGGAGTCGACTAACACGTGCAACTAATGAAAAACTGTTTTTT. This sequence encodes CAWSRLTRATNEKLFF.

The sample holds a few counts of this clone. The chain uses TRBV5-4 and TRBJ2-1, with TRBD2 matching over 8 bases. This CDR3 spans 14 amino acids. With 2 bases clipped from V and 7 bases from J, the junction kept 5 bases outside the gene matches. CDR1 and CDR2 (germline): SGHNT, YYREEE (reference sequence). For the CDR3, the DNA is TGTGCCAGCAGCTTCCGGGAGGGCAGAAATGAGCAGTTCTTC. Translation gives CASSFREGRNEQFF.

This sequence joins TRBV7-9 and TRBJ2-1; 8 nucleotides agree with TRBD2. With 0 bases clipped from V and 12 bases from J, the junction kept 10 bases outside the gene matches. There are 15 residues in the CDR3. The germline V gene has CDR1 SEHNR and CDR2 FQNEAQ (reference sequence). The CDR3, as DNA: TGTGCCAGCAGCTTAGCGCAGGCGGGGGGCGTTGGGCAGTTCTTC. Translating gives CASSLAQAGGVGQFF.

V gene TRBV7-9 combines with J gene TRBJ1-2, with 9 positions matching TRBD1. CDR1 is SEHNR and CDR2 is FQNEAQ in the germline V gene (reference sequence). This CDR3 contains 15 residues. Trimming cost V 2 bases and J 0 bases; bases outside gene matches: 1. The CDR3 reads CASSLWDRANYGYTF. CDR3 bases: TGTGCCAGCAGCTTATGGGACAGGGCTAACTATGGCTACACCTTC.

This clone has only a few counts. V usage is TRBV11-2 and J usage is TRBJ2-1, with TRBD1 matching over 8 bases. CDR1 and CDR2 (germline): SGHAT, FQNNGV. The junction had 3 bases not matched to a gene; V was cut back by 4 bases and J by 4 bases. The CDR3 extends over 14 amino acids. CDR3 DNA: TGTGCCAGCAGCTCCGGACAGGGATACAATGAGCAGTTCTTC. It yields the protein CASSSGQGYNEQFF.

The V gene is TRBV7-9, the J gene TRBJ1-2, with 7 bases matching TRBD1. The V gene end was trimmed by 1 base and the J gene end by 0 bases; junction bases not matched to a gene: 5. CDR3 size: 16 residues. The germline V gene encodes CDR1 SEHNR and CDR2 FQNEAQ (reference sequence). The CDR3 is CASSLVLGQPNYGYTF. In DNA form, the CDR3 reads TGTGCCAGCAGCTTAGTTCTGGGACAGCCTAACTATGGCTACACCTTC. The full variable domain, rest sourced from reference TRBV7-9 and TRBJ1-2, is DTGVSQNPRHKITKRGQNVTFRCDPISEHNRLYWYRQTLGQGPEFLTYFQNEAQLEKSRLLSDRFSAERPKGSFSTLEIQRTEQGDSAMYLCASSLVLGQPNYGYTFGSGTRLTVV.

V and J are TRBV5-1 and TRBJ2-1; D remains ambiguous. Germline V gene data show CDR1 as SGHRS and CDR2 as YFSETQ. V was pared by 3 bases and J by 5 bases, with 12 bases between. The CDR3 consists of 14 residues. This CDR3 is CASSSSTFHNEQFF. CDR3 bases: TGCGCCAGCAGCTCTTCTACCTTCCACAATGAGCAGTTCTTC.

The V gene is TRBV19, the J gene TRBJ2-3; no reliable D call. The length of the CDR3 is 13 residues. V lost 5 bases, J lost 2 bases, and 8 bases lay in between. Germline lookup yields CDR1 LNHDA and CDR2 SQIVND (reference sequence). CDR3 coding DNA: TGTGCCAGTAGTCCCAGGTACACAGATACGCAGTATTTT. This encodes CASSPRYTDTQYF. Combining the CDR3 with reference TRBV19 and TRBJ2-3 gives the whole variable domain DGGITQSPKYLFRKEGQNVTLSCEQNLNHDAMYWYRQDPGQGLRLIYYSQIVNDFQKGDIAEGYSVSREKKESFPLTVTSAQKNPTAFYLCASSPRYTDTQYFGPGTRLTVL.

With respect to this clone: The junction departs from the called germline gene at one end, perhaps through a read error. The J gene is TRBJ2-7, the V gene TRBV19, with 8 bases fitting TRBD1. Germline values: CDR1 LNHDA, CDR2 SQIVND (reference sequence). This CDR3 is 11 amino acids long. The CDR3: CASSIGQGLHF. The CDR3 coding sequence is TGTGCCAGTAGTATTGGACAGGGCCTTCACTTC.

This chain uses TRBV11-1 with TRBJ2-2; TRBD2 agrees at 10 bases. The V gene's germline CDR1 is SGHAT and CDR2 FQDESV (reference sequence). With V trimmed by 3 bases and J by 5 bases, 6 bases remained unmatched. The CDR3 loop spans 16 amino acids. The CDR3 loop reads CASSFRTSGGTGELFF. In nucleotides, the CDR3 is TGTGCCAGCAGCTTCCGGACTAGCGGAGGGACCGGGGAGCTGTTTTTT.

V usage is TRBV2 and J usage is TRBJ2-7, with D perhaps matching TRBD1 (6 bases). V gave up 8 bases and J gave up 4 bases, with 21 bases separating them. This CDR3 is 15 amino acids long. Germline V gene lookup returns CDR1 SNHLY and CDR2 FYNNEI. CDR3 loop: CASQTQGIHWYEQYF. For the CDR3, the DNA is TGTGCCAGCCAGACTCAGGGGATACACTGGTACGAGCAGTACTTC.

The genes are TRBV27 and TRBJ1-2, with 11 bases aligning to TRBD1. The trim removed 6 bases at V and 4 bases at J, leaving 4 bases unmatched. The CDR3 contains 14 residues. CDR1 MNHEY and CDR2 SMNVEV come from the germline V gene (reference sequence). This CDR3 reads CASRRTGGLYGYTF. The CDR3 DNA reads TGTGCCAGCAGGCGGACAGGGGGCCTCTATGGCTACACCTTC.